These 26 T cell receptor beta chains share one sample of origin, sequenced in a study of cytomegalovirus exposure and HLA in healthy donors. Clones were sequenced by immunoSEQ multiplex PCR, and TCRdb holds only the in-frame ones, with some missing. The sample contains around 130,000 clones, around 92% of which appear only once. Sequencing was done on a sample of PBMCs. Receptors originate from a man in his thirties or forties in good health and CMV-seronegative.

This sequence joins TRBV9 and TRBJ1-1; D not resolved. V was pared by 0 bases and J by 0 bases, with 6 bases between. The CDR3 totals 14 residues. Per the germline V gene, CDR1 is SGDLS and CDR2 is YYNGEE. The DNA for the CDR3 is TGTGCCAGCAGCGTAGGAGAAGTGAACACTGAAGCTTTCTTT. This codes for CASSVGEVNTEAFF.

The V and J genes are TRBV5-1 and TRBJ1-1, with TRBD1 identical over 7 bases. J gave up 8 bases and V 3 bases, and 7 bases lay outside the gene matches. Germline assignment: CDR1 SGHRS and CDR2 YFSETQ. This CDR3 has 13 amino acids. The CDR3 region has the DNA TGCGCCAGCAGCTCGGGACAGCTTAACGAAGCTTTCTTT. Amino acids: CASSSGQLNEAFF.

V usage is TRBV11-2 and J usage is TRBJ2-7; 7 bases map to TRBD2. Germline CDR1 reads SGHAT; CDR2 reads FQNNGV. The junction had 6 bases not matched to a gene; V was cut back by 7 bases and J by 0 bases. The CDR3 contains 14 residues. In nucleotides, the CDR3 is TGTGCCAGCACCCACGGGGGGAGCTCCTACGAGCAGTACTTC. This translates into CASTHGGSSYEQYF.

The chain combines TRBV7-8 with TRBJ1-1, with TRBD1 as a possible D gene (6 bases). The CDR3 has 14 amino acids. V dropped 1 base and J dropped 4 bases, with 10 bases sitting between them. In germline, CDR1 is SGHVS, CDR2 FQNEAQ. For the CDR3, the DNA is TGTGCCAGCAGCTTAGTGGGGGGGGCCACTGAAGCTTTCTTT. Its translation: CASSLVGGATEAFF.

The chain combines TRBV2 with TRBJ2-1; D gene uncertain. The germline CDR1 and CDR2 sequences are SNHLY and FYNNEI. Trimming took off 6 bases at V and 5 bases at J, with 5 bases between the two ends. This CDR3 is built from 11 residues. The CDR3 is CASSIHNEQFF. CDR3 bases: TGTGCCAGCAGCATTCACAATGAGCAGTTCTTC. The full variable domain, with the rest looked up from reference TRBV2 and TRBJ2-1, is EPEVTQTPSHQVTQMGQEVILRCVPISNHLYFYWYRQILGQKVEFLVSFYNNEISEKSEIFDDQFSVERPDGSNFTLKIRSTKLEDSAMYFCASSIHNEQFFGPGTRLTVL.

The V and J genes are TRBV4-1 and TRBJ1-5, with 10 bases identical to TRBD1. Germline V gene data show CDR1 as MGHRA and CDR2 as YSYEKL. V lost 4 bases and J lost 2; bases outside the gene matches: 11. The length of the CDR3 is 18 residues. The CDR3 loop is CASSPRGDRGRGNQPQHF. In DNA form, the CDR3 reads TGCGCCAGCAGCCCTCGCGGTGACAGGGGGCGCGGCAATCAGCCCCAGCATTTT.

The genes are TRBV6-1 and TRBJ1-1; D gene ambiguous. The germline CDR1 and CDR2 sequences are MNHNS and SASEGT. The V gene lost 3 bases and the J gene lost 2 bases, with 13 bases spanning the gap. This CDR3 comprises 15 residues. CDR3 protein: CASSEPDFSNTEAFF. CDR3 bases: TGTGCCAGCAGTGAGCCCGATTTTAGTAACACTGAAGCTTTCTTT.

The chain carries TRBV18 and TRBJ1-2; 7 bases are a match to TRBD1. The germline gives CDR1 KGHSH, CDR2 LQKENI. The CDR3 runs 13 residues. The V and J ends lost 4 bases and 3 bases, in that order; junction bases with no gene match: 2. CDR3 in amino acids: CASSLGQDYGYTF. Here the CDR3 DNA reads TGTGCCAGCTCACTCGGACAGGACTATGGCTACACCTTC.

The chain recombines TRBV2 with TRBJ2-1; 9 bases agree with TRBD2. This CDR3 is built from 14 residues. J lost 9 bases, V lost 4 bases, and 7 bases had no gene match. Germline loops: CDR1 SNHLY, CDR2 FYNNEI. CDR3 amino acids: CASSAGTSRGEQFF. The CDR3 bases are TGTGCCAGCAGTGCCGGGACTAGCAGGGGTGAGCAGTTCTTC.

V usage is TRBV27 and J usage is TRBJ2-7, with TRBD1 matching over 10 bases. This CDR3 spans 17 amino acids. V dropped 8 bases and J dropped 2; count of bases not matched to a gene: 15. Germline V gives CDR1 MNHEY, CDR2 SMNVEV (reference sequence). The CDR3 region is CASGSLIRGTGAYEQYF. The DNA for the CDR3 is TGTGCCAGCGGGTCCCTTATTCGAGGGACAGGGGCCTACGAGCAGTACTTC.

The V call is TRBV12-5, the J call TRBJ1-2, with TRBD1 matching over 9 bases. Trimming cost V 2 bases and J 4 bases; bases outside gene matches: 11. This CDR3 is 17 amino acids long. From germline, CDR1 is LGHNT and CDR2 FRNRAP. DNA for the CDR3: TGTGCTAGTGGTTTGCCCTCCGGGACAGGGTTTACCTATGGCTACACCTTC. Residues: CASGLPSGTGFTYGYTF. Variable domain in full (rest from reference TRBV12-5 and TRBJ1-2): DARVTQTPRHKVTEMGQEVTMRCQPILGHNTVFWYRQTMMQGLELLAYFRNRAPLDDSGMPKDRFSAEMPDATLATLKIQPSEPRDSAVYFCASGLPSGTGFTYGYTFGSGTRLTVV.

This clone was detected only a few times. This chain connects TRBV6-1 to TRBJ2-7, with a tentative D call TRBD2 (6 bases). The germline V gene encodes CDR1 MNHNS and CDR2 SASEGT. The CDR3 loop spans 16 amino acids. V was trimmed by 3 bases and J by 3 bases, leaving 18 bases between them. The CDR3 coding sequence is TGTGCCAGCAGTGACGAGGGACGGGGGAACTACTACGAGCAGTACTTC. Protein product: CASSDEGRGNYYEQYF.

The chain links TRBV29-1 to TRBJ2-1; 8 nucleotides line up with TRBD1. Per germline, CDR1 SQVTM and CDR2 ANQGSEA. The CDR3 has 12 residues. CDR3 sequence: CNRGVPYNEQFF. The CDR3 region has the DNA TGCAACAGGGGGGTACCTTACAATGAGCAGTTCTTC.

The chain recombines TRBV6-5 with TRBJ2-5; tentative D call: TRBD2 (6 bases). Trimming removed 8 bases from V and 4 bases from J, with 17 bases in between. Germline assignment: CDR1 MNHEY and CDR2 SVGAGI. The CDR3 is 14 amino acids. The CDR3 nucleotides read TGTGCCAGCGGAACTAGCCCAAGTCGAGAGACCCAGTACTTC. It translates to CASGTSPSRETQYF.

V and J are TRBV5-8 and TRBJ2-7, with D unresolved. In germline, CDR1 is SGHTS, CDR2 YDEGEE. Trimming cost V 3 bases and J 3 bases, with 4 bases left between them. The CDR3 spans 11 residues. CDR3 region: CASSYIYEQYF. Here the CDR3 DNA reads TGTGCCAGCAGCTACATCTACGAGCAGTACTTC.

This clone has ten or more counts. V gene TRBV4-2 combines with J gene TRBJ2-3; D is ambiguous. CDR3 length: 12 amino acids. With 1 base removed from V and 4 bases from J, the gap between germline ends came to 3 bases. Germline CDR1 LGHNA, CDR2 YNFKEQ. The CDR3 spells CASSQAADTQYF. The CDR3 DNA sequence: TGTGCCAGCAGCCAAGCGGCAGATACGCAGTATTTT.

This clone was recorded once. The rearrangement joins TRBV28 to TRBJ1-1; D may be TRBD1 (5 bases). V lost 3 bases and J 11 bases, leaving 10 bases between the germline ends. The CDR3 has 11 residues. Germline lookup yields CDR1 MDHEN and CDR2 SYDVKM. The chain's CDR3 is CASSFLEGAFF. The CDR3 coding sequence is TGTGCCAGCAGTTTTTTGGAGGGGGCTTTCTTT.

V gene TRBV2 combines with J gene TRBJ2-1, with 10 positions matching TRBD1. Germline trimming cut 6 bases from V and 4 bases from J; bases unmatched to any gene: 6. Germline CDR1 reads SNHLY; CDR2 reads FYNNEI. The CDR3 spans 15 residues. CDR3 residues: CASSDRDRGYNEQFF. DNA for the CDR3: TGTGCCAGCAGCGACCGGGACAGGGGTTACAATGAGCAGTTCTTC.

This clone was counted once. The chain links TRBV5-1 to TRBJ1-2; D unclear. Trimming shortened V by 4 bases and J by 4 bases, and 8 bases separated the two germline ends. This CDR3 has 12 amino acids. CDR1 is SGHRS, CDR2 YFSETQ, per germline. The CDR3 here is CASSLGGYGYTF. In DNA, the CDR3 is TGCGCCAGCAGCCTGGGAGGCTATGGCTACACCTTC.

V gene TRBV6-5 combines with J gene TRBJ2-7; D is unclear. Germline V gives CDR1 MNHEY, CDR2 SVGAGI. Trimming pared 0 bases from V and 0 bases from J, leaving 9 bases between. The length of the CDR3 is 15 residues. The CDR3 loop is CASSYSADSSYEQYF. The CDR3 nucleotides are TGTGCCAGCAGTTACTCGGCGGATAGCTCCTACGAGCAGTACTTC.

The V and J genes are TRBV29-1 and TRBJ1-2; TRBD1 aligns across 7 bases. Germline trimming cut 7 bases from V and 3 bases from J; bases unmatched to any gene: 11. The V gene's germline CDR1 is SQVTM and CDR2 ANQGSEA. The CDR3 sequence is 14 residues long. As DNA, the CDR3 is TGCAGCGCCGCTCCCAGGGGGGAGGACTATGGCTACACCTTC. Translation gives CSAAPRGEDYGYTF.

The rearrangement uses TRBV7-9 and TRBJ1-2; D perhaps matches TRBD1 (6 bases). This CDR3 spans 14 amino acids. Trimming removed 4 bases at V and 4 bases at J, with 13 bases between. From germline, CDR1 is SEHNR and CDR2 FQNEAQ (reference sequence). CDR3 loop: CASSSSGTLYGYTF. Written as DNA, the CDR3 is TGTGCCAGCAGCTCATCCGGGACACTCTATGGCTACACCTTC.

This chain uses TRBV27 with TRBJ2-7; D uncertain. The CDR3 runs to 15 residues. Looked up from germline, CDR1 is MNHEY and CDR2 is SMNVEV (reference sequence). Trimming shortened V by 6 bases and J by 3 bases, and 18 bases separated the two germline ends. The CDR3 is CASSHRAGGLYEQYF. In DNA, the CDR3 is TGTGCCAGCAGCCACCGCGCCGGTGGTCTCTACGAGCAGTACTTC.

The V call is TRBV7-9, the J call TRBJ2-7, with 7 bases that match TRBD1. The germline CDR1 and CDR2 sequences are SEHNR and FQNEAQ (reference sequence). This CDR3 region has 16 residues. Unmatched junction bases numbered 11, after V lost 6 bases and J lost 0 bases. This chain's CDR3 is CASRPKGGPSSYEQYF. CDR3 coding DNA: TGTGCCAGCAGGCCCAAAGGGGGCCCGAGCTCCTACGAGCAGTACTTC.

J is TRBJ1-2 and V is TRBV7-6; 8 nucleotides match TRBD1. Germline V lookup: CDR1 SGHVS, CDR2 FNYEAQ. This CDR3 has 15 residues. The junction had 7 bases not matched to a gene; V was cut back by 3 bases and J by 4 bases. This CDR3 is CASSFSGQGSYGYTF. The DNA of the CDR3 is TGTGCCAGCAGCTTCTCCGGACAGGGATCCTATGGCTACACCTTC.

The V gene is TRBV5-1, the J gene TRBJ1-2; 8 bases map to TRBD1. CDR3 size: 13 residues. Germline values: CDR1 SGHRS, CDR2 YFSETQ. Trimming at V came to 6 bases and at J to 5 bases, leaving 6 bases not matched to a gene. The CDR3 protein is CASKQGTGYGYTF. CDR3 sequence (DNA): TGCGCCAGCAAACAGGGGACAGGATATGGCTACACCTTC.